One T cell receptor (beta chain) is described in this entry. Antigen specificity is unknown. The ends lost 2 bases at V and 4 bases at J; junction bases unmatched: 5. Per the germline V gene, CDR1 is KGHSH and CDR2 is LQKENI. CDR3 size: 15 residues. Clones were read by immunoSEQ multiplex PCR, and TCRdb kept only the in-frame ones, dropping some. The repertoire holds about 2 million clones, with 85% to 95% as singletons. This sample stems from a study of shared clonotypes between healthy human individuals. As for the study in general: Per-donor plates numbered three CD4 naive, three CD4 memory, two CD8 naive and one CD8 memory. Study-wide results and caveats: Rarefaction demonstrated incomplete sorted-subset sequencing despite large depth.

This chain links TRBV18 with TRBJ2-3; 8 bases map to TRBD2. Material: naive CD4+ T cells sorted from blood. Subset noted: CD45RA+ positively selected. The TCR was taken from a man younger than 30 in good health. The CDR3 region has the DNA TGTGCCAGCTCACCATTTGCGGGAGGCTCAGATACGCAGTATTTT. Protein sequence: CASSPFAGGSDTQYF.